What follows are 17 T cell receptor beta chains derived from one specimen sequenced in a study of human T cells and chemical hapten exposure. Researchers extracted total RNA from unfractionated whole blood. Individual cDNA molecules in this library carried unique molecular identifiers. TCRdb re-analysed the reads in MiXCR, keeping a single row per CDR3 protein. The data hold about 120,000 distinct CDR3 sequences, with 8.5% observed a single time. Material for sequencing was whole blood. These receptors were collected from a human donor in good health. Some clones in this sample may be carry-over from other donors' samples.

The gene calls are TRBV5-1 and TRBJ1-3, with 11 bases fitting TRBD1. This CDR3 is built from 15 residues. Unmatched junction bases numbered 1, after V lost 4 bases and J lost 1 base. Germline V gene sequence: CDR1 SGHRS, CDR2 YFSETQ. The CDR3 loop reads CASSGQGASGNTIYF. In DNA, the CDR3 is TGCGCCAGCAGCGGACAGGGGGCTTCTGGAAACACCATATATTTT.

This clonotype was seen only a few times. V gene TRBV3-1 combines with J gene TRBJ1-1; D remains ambiguous. The V gene's germline CDR1 is LGHDT and CDR2 YNNKEL (reference sequence). CDR3 size: 14 residues. The V gene lost 1 base and the J gene lost 5 bases, with 11 bases spanning the gap. The CDR3 bases are TGTGCCAGCAGCCAAGTATCGGTTTCAACTGAAGCTTTCTTT. Amino acids: CASSQVSVSTEAFF.

This clonotype showed up many times. As DNA, the CDR3 is TGTGCCAGCTCACCTCTTGAGGGACTAGCGGTCTTCACAGATACGCAGTATTTT. Translation: CASSPLEGLAVFTDTQYF. V usage is TRBV18 and J usage is TRBJ2-3; 11 bases match TRBD2. The CDR3 has 18 amino acids. V dropped 3 bases and J dropped 2; count of bases not matched to a gene: 10. Germline V CDR1 and CDR2: KGHSH, LQKENI. The full variable domain, its missing parts supplied by reference TRBV18 and TRBJ2-3, is NAGVMQNPRHLVRRRGQEARLRCSPMKGHSHVYWYRQLPEEGLKFMVYLQKENIIDESGMPKERFSAEFPKEGPSILRIQQVVRGDSAAYFCASSPLEGLAVFTDTQYFGPGTRLTVL.

This clonotype has only one observation. The chain couples TRBV12-3 or TRBV12-4 to TRBJ2-7; the D is unclear. Trimming stripped 2 bases from V and 4 bases from J, with 9 bases between. This CDR3 spans 13 amino acids. CDR3 loop: CASSLRETYEQYF. The CDR3 DNA is TGTGCCAGCAGTTTACGAGAGACGTACGAGCAGTACTTC.

The chain combines TRBV20-1 with TRBJ1-1, with D unclear. Germline V gene sequence: CDR1 DFQATT, CDR2 SNEGSKA (reference sequence). V lost 6 bases and J 2 bases, leaving 16 bases between the germline ends. This CDR3 is 14 amino acids long. The CDR3 reads CSANLPSPNTEAFF. CDR3 nucleotides: TGCAGTGCCAACCTGCCCAGCCCTAACACTGAAGCTTTCTTT.

On this clonotype: Possible read error: a much larger clone is one base away. J is TRBJ1-5 and V is TRBV15; D is unclear. Germline CDR1 is LNHNV and CDR2 is YYDKDF (reference sequence). CDR3 length: 14 residues. The DNA for the CDR3 is TGTGTCACCAGCAGAGATCATGGAATTCAGCCCCAGCATTTT. It yields the protein CVTSRDHGIQPQHF. The full variable domain, in which reference TRBV15 and TRBJ1-5 provide the parts outside the CDR3, is DAMVIQNPRYQVTQFGKPVTLSCSQTLNHNVMYWYQQKSSQAPKLLFHYYDKDFNNEADTPDNFQSRRPNTSFCFLDIRSPGLGDTAMYLCVTSRDHGIQPQHFGDGTRLSIL.

This clonotype was counted many times. V gene TRBV12-3 or TRBV12-4 combines with J gene TRBJ2-3, with D perhaps TRBD1 or TRBD2 (5 bases each). V was cut by 3 bases and J by 10 bases, with 14 bases left in between. The CDR3 is made up of 13 amino acids. CDR3 nucleotide sequence: TGTGCCAGCAGTTTGCCGGGACCCCAGTCGCAGTATTTT. This encodes CASSLPGPQSQYF.

The rearrangement links TRBV10-3 to TRBJ2-1, with D maybe TRBD2 (7 bases). The CDR3 contains 15 residues. CDR1 and CDR2 (germline): ENHRY, SYGVKD. Trimming removed 8 bases from V and 2 bases from J, with 16 bases in between. The CDR3 loop is CAIGGGSTPYNEQFF. DNA of the CDR3: TGTGCCATCGGGGGCGGGAGTACGCCCTACAATGAGCAGTTCTTC.

V usage is TRBV7-9 and J usage is TRBJ2-2; D is uncertain. CDR1 is SEHNR, CDR2 FQNEAQ, per germline (reference sequence). This CDR3 region has 12 residues. Trimming cost V 6 bases and J 5 bases, with 7 bases left between them. The DNA of the CDR3 is TGTGCCAGCAGGAACCAGACCGGGGAGCTGTTTTTT. Amino acids: CASRNQTGELFF.

V is TRBV29-1 and J is TRBJ2-2; 7 nucleotides line up with TRBD2. Germline V gene lookup returns CDR1 SQVTM and CDR2 ANQGSEA. This CDR3 is built from 14 residues. The V gene end was trimmed by 7 bases and the J gene end by 5 bases; junction bases not matched to a gene: 10. CDR3 in amino acids: CSGRLGLDTGELFF. CDR3 nucleotide sequence: TGCAGCGGCCGGCTCGGACTAGATACCGGGGAGCTGTTTTTT.

A word on this clonotype: A read error may be the cause here, since a much bigger clone is one base away. The chain is built from TRBV11-2 and TRBJ2-5; weak D call: TRBD1 (5 bases). The CDR3 sequence is 14 residues long. Germline assignment: CDR1 SGHAT and CDR2 FQNNGV. The CDR3 spells CANSPPQGEETQYF. For the CDR3, the DNA is TGTGCCAACAGCCCCCCCCAGGGCGAGGAGACCCAGTACTTC.

This clonotype was detected only a few times. The chain employs TRBV28 and TRBJ2-2, with TRBD2 as a possible D gene (5 bases). The germline V and J ends were trimmed by 3 bases and 2 bases, with 10 bases remaining between them. The CDR3 is 15 amino acids. CDR1 is MDHEN and CDR2 is SYDVKM in the germline V gene. The CDR3 nucleotides are TGTGCCAGCAGTTTCGAAGGAGGAAACACCGGGGAGCTGTTTTTT. Encoded protein: CASSFEGGNTGELFF.

The sample holds many counts of this clonotype. This chain connects TRBV12-3 or TRBV12-4 to TRBJ1-6, with TRBD1 matching over 10 bases. This CDR3 is 16 amino acids long. Trimming took 1 base from V and 4 from J; bases not matched to a gene: 1. The CDR3 protein is CASSLGTGGYNSPLHF. The CDR3, as DNA: TGTGCCAGCAGTTTAGGGACAGGGGGTTATAATTCACCCCTCCACTTT.

This clonotype was found many times. The chain carries TRBV14 and TRBJ2-3; 8 positions match TRBD2. This CDR3 region has 19 residues. The V gene end was trimmed by 0 bases and the J gene end by 4 bases; junction bases not matched to a gene: 15. Germline CDR1 SGHDN, CDR2 FVKESK. The CDR3 protein is CASSQDHPLERELPDTQYF. DNA for the CDR3: TGTGCCAGCAGCCAAGATCACCCCCTGGAGCGGGAGTTACCAGATACGCAGTATTTT.

In this sample, this clonotype turned up many times. The gene calls are TRBV20-1 and TRBJ2-3, with TRBD2 matching over 9 bases. This CDR3 region has 15 residues. V gave up 5 bases and J gave up 1 base; unmatched junction bases: 7. CDR1 and CDR2 from the germline V gene are DFQATT and SNEGSKA (reference sequence). CDR3 region: CSAGSGGPRTDTQYF. DNA for the CDR3: TGCAGTGCTGGAAGCGGGGGGCCACGCACAGATACGCAGTATTTT.

The chain links TRBV5-1 to TRBJ2-3; D is perhaps TRBD2 (6 bases). V gave up 2 bases and J gave up 3 bases, with 13 bases separating them. Germline CDR1 reads SGHRS; CDR2 reads YFSETQ. The CDR3 loop spans 15 amino acids. CDR3 sequence reads: CASSFSAGLTDTQYF. The DNA of the CDR3 is TGCGCCAGCAGCTTTTCGGCGGGGCTGACAGATACGCAGTATTTT.

This clonotype was seen many times. The chain joins TRBV7-9 to TRBJ2-2, with unresolved D. The V and J ends lost 3 bases and 1 base respectively, with 3 bases between them. The CDR3 has 13 residues. The germline V gene has CDR1 SEHNR and CDR2 FQNEAQ (reference sequence). The CDR3 region is CASSFRNTGELFF. The CDR3 nucleotides read TGTGCCAGCAGCTTCCGGAACACCGGGGAGCTGTTTTTT.